These 26 T cell receptor beta chains were sequenced from one sample in a study of blood T cells in healthy people across ages. Primed by a sample-barcoded 5' primer and a J-beta primer mix, a second PCR proceeded for 7 to 11 cycles. MiXCR was run by TCRdb on the 5' RACE reads, yielding one entry per CDR3 protein. Seen here are 1.5 million to 2 million distinct CDR3 sequences, 49% observed once, and the top ten hold roughly 2%. Sequenced input: blood. The origin of the receptors is a woman aged 40 to 50 in good health.

The V call is TRBV6-2 or TRBV6-3, the J call TRBJ1-2; no definite D call. Deletions cut 7 bases from V and 7 bases from J, with 10 bases between. Germline loops: CDR1 MNHEY, CDR2 SVGEGT. The CDR3 length is 11 residues. The CDR3 sequence is CASTGETGYTF. The CDR3 DNA is TGTGCCAGCACTGGGGAGACTGGCTACACCTTC.

The V and J genes are TRBV29-1 and TRBJ1-1; 12 positions agree with TRBD1. Germline V lookup: CDR1 SQVTM, CDR2 ANQGSEA. The CDR3 runs to 18 residues. Germline trimming cut 6 bases from V and 0 bases from J; bases unmatched to any gene: 14. The CDR3 is CSVVGGTGGNFVNTEAFF. CDR3 coding DNA: TGCAGCGTAGTAGGTGGGACAGGGGGCAATTTTGTGAACACTGAAGCTTTCTTT.

The rearrangement uses TRBV12-3 or TRBV12-4 and TRBJ1-5; D is uncertain. The ends were cut back, 6 bases at V and 3 bases at J, with 6 bases in the middle. The CDR3 has 12 amino acids. In nucleotides, the CDR3 is TGTGCCAGCAGGATGACCAATCAGCCCCAGCATTTT. This translates into CASRMTNQPQHF.

The chain recombines TRBV29-1 with TRBJ2-7; D not resolved. V dropped 4 bases and J dropped 3 bases, with 10 bases sitting between them. Germline CDR1 is SQVTM and CDR2 is ANQGSEA. This CDR3 is 12 amino acids long. CDR3 coding DNA: TGCAGCGTTGGACACAAGTTCTACGAGCAGTACTTC. As protein: CSVGHKFYEQYF.

The V call is TRBV7-2, the J call TRBJ2-3, with 11 bases that match TRBD1. The CDR3 runs to 14 residues. Per the germline V gene, CDR1 is SGHTA and CDR2 is FQGNSA. V gave up 7 bases and J gave up 7 bases; unmatched junction bases: 7. The chain's CDR3 is CASTRDRGENTQYF. The CDR3 DNA reads as TGTGCCAGCACCAGGGACAGGGGGGAGAATACGCAGTATTTT.

This clonotype has more than one count but fewer than ten. The chain couples TRBV7-9 to TRBJ2-1, with 7 positions matching TRBD2. CDR1 SEHNR and CDR2 FQNEAQ come from the germline V gene (reference sequence). Trimming cost V 6 bases and J 0 bases; bases outside gene matches: 8. This CDR3 is 16 amino acids long. CDR3 coding DNA: TGTGCCAGCAGTTTAACTAGCGCAAGCTCCTACAATGAGCAGTTCTTC. Its translation: CASSLTSASSYNEQFF.

This chain links TRBV5-5 with TRBJ1-6; TRBD1 is a possible D gene (6 bases). The germline V gene encodes CDR1 SGHKS and CDR2 YYEKEE (reference sequence). The CDR3 is 15 residues long. Between the trimmed V and J ends, which lost 2 bases and 8 bases, there was a span of 14 bases. The CDR3 protein is CASSFGTPRYSPLHF. In nucleotides, the CDR3 is TGTGCCAGCAGCTTCGGGACACCGAGATATTCACCCCTCCACTTT.

This clonotype was detected only a few times. The rearrangement uses TRBV7-2 and TRBJ2-4; D is unresolved. Germline CDR1 SGHTA, CDR2 FQGNSA. The CDR3 totals 16 residues. Trimming took 3 bases from V and 7 from J, leaving 19 bases between them. CDR3 coding DNA: TGTGCCAGCAGCTTGATAAGGACCCCGATGGGTAACATTCAGTACTTC. It is translated as CASSLIRTPMGNIQYF.

This CDR3 is CASSELGGARANYGYTF. The CDR3 region has the DNA TGTGCCAGCAGTGAATTAGGGGGGGCCAGGGCTAACTATGGCTACACCTTC. This sequence joins TRBV25-1 and TRBJ1-2; TRBD1 might be the D (6 bases). Trimming cost V 1 base and J 0 bases, with 15 bases left between them. In germline, CDR1 is MGHDK, CDR2 SYGVNS. This CDR3 has 17 amino acids.

This clonotype was found a few times. This chain connects TRBV7-6 to TRBJ2-3, with a possible D match to TRBD2 (7 bases). Trimming shortened V by 4 bases and J by 4 bases, and 21 bases separated the two germline ends. Germline V lookup: CDR1 SGHVS, CDR2 FNYEAQ. The CDR3 contains 17 residues. CDR3: CASSSPLGGRVADTQYF. In nucleotides, the CDR3 is TGTGCCAGCAGCTCCCCCCTCGGGGGGCGGGTGGCAGATACGCAGTATTTT. Together with reference TRBV7-6 and TRBJ2-3, the CDR3 gives the full variable domain: GAGVSQSPRYKVTKRGQDVALRCDPISGHVSLYWYRQALGQGPEFLTYFNYEAQQDKSGLPNDRFSAERPEGSISTLTIQRTEQRDSAMYRCASSSPLGGRVADTQYFGPGTRLTVL.

This clonotype has just a few counts. This chain connects TRBV4-3 to TRBJ2-1, with TRBD2 as a possible D gene (6 bases). This CDR3 has 17 amino acids. Trimming shortened V by 4 bases and J by 4 bases, and 20 bases separated the two germline ends. Looked up from germline, CDR1 is LGHNA and CDR2 is YSLEER. The CDR3: CASSPDLWGVLYNEQFF. The CDR3 nucleotides are TGCGCCAGCAGCCCCGATCTCTGGGGGGTCTTGTACAATGAGCAGTTCTTC.

This sequence joins TRBV7-9 and TRBJ2-7, with D perhaps matching TRBD2 (6 bases). There are 11 residues in the CDR3. Germline loops: CDR1 SEHNR, CDR2 FQNEAQ (reference sequence). The V end was cut by 7 bases, the J end by 6 bases, with 10 bases between. The CDR3: CASNSGSEQYF. The DNA for the CDR3 is TGTGCCAGCAATAGCGGATCCGAGCAGTACTTC. Using reference TRBV7-9 and TRBJ2-7 for the parts outside the CDR3, the full variable domain is DTGVSQNPRHKITKRGQNVTFRCDPISEHNRLYWYRQTLGQGPEFLTYFQNEAQLEKSRLLSDRFSAERPKGSFSTLEIQRTEQGDSAMYLCASNSGSEQYFGPGTRLTVT.

The rearrangement joins TRBV24-1 to TRBJ1-5; D is uncertain. This CDR3 has 14 residues. V was shortened by 4 bases and J by 4 bases, with 10 bases between the two germline ends. The germline V gene encodes CDR1 KGHDR and CDR2 SFDVKD. The CDR3 is CATSDLAGNQPQHF. The DNA of the CDR3 is TGTGCCACCAGTGACCTGGCGGGAAATCAGCCCCAGCATTTT.

This clonotype was counted a few times. The rearrangement joins TRBV27 to TRBJ2-7, with 9 bases lining up with TRBD2. J gave up 0 bases and V 5 bases, and 8 bases lay outside the gene matches. Germline V CDR1 and CDR2: MNHEY, SMNVEV (reference sequence). The CDR3 sequence is 16 residues long. The CDR3 bases are TGTGCCAGCAGTCCCGGACTAGCGTCAAGCTCCTACGAGCAGTACTTC. It encodes CASSPGLASSSYEQYF.

The chain couples TRBV7-9 to TRBJ2-7; D may match TRBD1 or TRBD2 (6 bases each). The CDR3 runs to 14 residues. The ends were cut back, 7 bases at V and 6 bases at J, with 19 bases in the middle. Germline-derived CDR1 and CDR2 are SEHNR and FQNEAQ (reference sequence). The CDR3 loop reads CASTTPGGVGEQYF. The CDR3 nucleotides read TGTGCCAGCACCACGCCCGGGGGCGTTGGCGAGCAGTACTTC.

The genes are TRBV20-1 and TRBJ2-3; D tentatively reads TRBD1 or TRBD2 (6 bases each). Deletions cut 2 bases from V and 4 bases from J, with 13 bases between. CDR3 length: 14 amino acids. The germline V gene encodes CDR1 DFQATT and CDR2 SNEGSKA (reference sequence). CDR3 sequence: CSARNLGGSDTQYF. CDR3 sequence (DNA): TGCAGTGCTAGAAATTTGGGGGGCTCAGATACGCAGTATTTT.

There are a few counts of this clonotype. The chain has TRBV4-1 and TRBJ2-7; no clear D. Germline CDR1 reads MGHRA; CDR2 reads YSYEKL. The CDR3 contains 15 residues. V lost 1 base to trimming and J lost 0 bases, with 10 bases between them. CDR3 residues: CASSQASANSYEQYF. The CDR3 region has the DNA TGCGCCAGCAGCCAAGCCTCGGCGAACTCCTACGAGCAGTACTTC.

This clonotype showed up just once. The gene calls are TRBV20-1 and TRBJ1-2; the match to TRBD1 covers 7 bases. There are 13 residues in the CDR3. The germline CDR1 and CDR2 sequences are DFQATT and SNEGSKA (reference sequence). With 3 bases clipped from V and 5 bases from J, the junction kept 6 bases outside the gene matches. The CDR3 coding sequence is TGCAGTGCTAGGCGGACAGGAACTTATGGCTACACCTTC. This codes for CSARRTGTYGYTF.

The chain links TRBV11-2 to TRBJ2-5, with no clear D. The CDR3 spans 16 residues. Germline V gives CDR1 SGHAT, CDR2 FQNNGV. Trimming took off 4 bases at V and 2 bases at J, with 17 bases between the two ends. The CDR3 DNA reads TGTGCCAGCAGCTCTATCCCCACGGCAGATCAAGAGACCCAGTACTTC. It codes for CASSSIPTADQETQYF.

This clonotype was observed a handful of times. This chain uses TRBV13 with TRBJ2-3, with TRBD2 matching over 9 bases. Per the germline V gene, CDR1 is PRHDT and CDR2 is FYEKMQ (reference sequence). The CDR3 is 17 residues long. With V trimmed by 4 bases and J by 4 bases, 12 bases remained unmatched. The chain's CDR3 is CASSYPTGGGVADTQYF. The CDR3 region has the DNA TGTGCCAGCAGCTATCCCACGGGCGGGGGGGTTGCAGATACGCAGTATTTT. Full variable domain (outside the CDR3, taken from reference TRBV13 and TRBJ2-3): AAGVIQSPRHLIKEKRETATLKCYPIPRHDTVYWYQQGPGQDPQFLISFYEKMQSDKGSIPDRFSAQQFSDYHSELNMSSLELGDSALYFCASSYPTGGGVADTQYFGPGTRLTVL.

The table lists this clonotype with a few counts. J is TRBJ2-7 and V is TRBV29-1; perhaps TRBD2 as D (6 bases). CDR1 is SQVTM, CDR2 ANQGSEA, per germline. V lost 3 bases, J lost 3 bases, and 21 bases lay in between. The CDR3 is made up of 16 amino acids. CDR3 in DNA: TGCAGCGTTGAGCATGCCATGACGGGAGAAGTCTACGAGCAGTACTTC. It encodes CSVEHAMTGEVYEQYF.

This chain links TRBV20-1 with TRBJ2-3; a possible D gene is TRBD2 (5 bases). The CDR3 is made up of 15 amino acids. Germline V gene sequence: CDR1 DFQATT, CDR2 SNEGSKA (reference sequence). Trimming shortened V by 0 bases and J by 3 bases, and 13 bases separated the two germline ends. CDR3 in DNA: TGCAGTGCTAGAGATCCGACCCCGGGGACAGATACGCAGTATTTT. It translates to CSARDPTPGTDTQYF.

This chain connects TRBV7-9 to TRBJ1-2; weak D call: TRBD1 (5 bases). The germline V gene encodes CDR1 SEHNR and CDR2 FQNEAQ (reference sequence). V shed 5 bases and J shed 4 bases, with 20 bases lying between them. The CDR3 has 16 residues. The CDR3 DNA is TGTGCCAGCAGCCCGGGGCCGAGGGTAAACGGCTATGGCTACACCTTC. It yields the protein CASSPGPRVNGYGYTF.

This rearrangement joins TRBV27 to TRBJ1-2, with TRBD1 matching 9 bases. The CDR3 runs 15 residues. Germline lookup yields CDR1 MNHEY and CDR2 SMNVEV (reference sequence). V trimming: 0 bases; J trimming: 4 bases; junction bases outside the gene matches: 3. CDR3 region: CASSLSGQGFYGYTF. CDR3 DNA sequence: TGTGCCAGCAGTTTATCGGGACAGGGTTTCTATGGCTACACCTTC.

The V gene is TRBV2, the J gene TRBJ1-1; possibly TRBD1 for D (6 bases). The CDR3 has 13 amino acids. Germline V gene data show CDR1 as SNHLY and CDR2 as FYNNEI. V was cut by 10 bases and J by 1 base, with 13 bases left in between. The CDR3: CAIRPRGNTEAFF. The CDR3 DNA is TGTGCCATAAGGCCCAGGGGGAACACTGAAGCTTTCTTT.

V and J are TRBV15 and TRBJ2-5; TRBD1 agrees at 9 bases. The CDR3 is 18 residues long. CDR1 LNHNV and CDR2 YYDKDF come from the germline V gene (reference sequence). Losses at the gene ends were 0 bases for V and 7 bases for J; bases not matched to a gene: 15. Here the CDR3 reads CATSRDPVAGTGSGTQYF. The CDR3 DNA sequence: TGTGCCACCAGCAGAGATCCCGTTGCCGGGACAGGGAGCGGGACCCAGTACTTC.